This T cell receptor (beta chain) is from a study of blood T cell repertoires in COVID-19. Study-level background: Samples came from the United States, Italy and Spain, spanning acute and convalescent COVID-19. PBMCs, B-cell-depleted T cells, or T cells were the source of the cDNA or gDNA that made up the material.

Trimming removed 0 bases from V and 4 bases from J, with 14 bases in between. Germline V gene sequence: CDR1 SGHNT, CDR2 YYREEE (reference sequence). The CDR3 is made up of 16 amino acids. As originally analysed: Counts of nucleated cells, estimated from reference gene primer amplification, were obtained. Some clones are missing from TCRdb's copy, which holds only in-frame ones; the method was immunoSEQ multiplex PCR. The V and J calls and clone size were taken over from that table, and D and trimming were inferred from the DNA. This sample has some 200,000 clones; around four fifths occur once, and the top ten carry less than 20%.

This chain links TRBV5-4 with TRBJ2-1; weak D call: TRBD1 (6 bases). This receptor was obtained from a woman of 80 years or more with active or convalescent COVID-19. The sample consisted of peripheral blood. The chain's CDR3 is CASSLEAGVGYNEQFF. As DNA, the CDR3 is TGTGCCAGCAGCTTGGAGGCAGGGGTGGGGTACAATGAGCAGTTCTTC.